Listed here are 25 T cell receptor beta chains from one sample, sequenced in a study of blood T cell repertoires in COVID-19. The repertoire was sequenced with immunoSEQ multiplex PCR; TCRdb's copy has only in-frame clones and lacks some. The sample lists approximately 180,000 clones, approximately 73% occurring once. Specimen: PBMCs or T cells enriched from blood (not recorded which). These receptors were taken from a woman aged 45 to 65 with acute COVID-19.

The CDR3 coding sequence is TGTGCCATCAGCCCCGGACTAGCGGGAGGGGAGCAGTACGTC. It codes for CAISPGLAGGEQYV. The chain links TRBV10-3 to TRBJ2-7; 15 bases agree with TRBD2. CDR3 length: 14 residues. The J segment lost 7 bases and the V segment lost 6 bases, leaving 4 bases of the junction unmatched. Germline CDR1 reads ENHRY; CDR2 reads SYGVKD.

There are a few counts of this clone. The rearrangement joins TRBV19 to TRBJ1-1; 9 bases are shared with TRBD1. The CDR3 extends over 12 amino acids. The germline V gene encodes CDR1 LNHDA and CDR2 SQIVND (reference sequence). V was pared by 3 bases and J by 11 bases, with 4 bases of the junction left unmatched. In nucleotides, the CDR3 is TGTGCCAGTAGTATTAGGGACAGGGTGGCTTTCTTT. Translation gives CASSIRDRVAFF.

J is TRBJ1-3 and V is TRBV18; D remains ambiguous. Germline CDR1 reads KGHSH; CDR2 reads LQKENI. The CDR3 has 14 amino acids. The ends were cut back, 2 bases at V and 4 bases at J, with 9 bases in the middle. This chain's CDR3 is CASSPTELGNTIYF. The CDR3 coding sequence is TGTGCCAGCTCACCAACGGAGTTGGGAAACACCATATATTTT.

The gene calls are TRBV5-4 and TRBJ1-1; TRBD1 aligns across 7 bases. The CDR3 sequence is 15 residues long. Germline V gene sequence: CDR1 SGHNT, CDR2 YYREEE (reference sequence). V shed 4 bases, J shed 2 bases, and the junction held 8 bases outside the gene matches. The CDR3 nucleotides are TGTGCCAGCAGCCCAGGGGGTCAGGCCAACACTGAAGCTTTCTTT. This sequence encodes CASSPGGQANTEAFF.

In DNA form, the CDR3 reads TGTGCCAGCAGCGGTTATCTAGCGGGGGGACAAGAGACCCAGTACTTC. Encoded protein: CASSGYLAGGQETQYF. V gene TRBV9 combines with J gene TRBJ2-5; 11 nucleotides align to TRBD2. The CDR3 is made up of 16 amino acids. Trimming cost V 3 bases and J 2 bases; bases outside gene matches: 6. Germline values: CDR1 SGDLS, CDR2 YYNGEE.

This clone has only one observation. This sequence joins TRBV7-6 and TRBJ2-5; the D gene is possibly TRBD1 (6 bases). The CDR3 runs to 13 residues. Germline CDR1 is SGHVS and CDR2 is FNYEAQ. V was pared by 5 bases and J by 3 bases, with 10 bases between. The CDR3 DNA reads TGTGCCAGCAGCCCAGGACAGAAAGAGACCCAGTACTTC. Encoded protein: CASSPGQKETQYF.

This CDR3 is CASSAEGFGQVINGYTF. CDR3 nucleotide sequence: TGTGCCAGCAGCGCTGAGGGGTTTGGACAGGTTATCAATGGCTACACCTTC. The rearrangement uses TRBV9 and TRBJ1-2; 7 bases fit TRBD1. V lost 3 bases, J lost 6 bases, and 17 bases stayed unmatched. There are 17 residues in the CDR3. The germline CDR1 and CDR2 sequences are SGDLS and YYNGEE.

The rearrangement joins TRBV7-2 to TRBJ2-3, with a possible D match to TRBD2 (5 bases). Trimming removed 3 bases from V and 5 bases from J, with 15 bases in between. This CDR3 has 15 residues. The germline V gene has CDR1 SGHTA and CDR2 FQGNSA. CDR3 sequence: CASSFSRDPLDTQYF. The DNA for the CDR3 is TGTGCCAGCAGCTTCAGCCGGGATCCATTAGATACGCAGTATTTT.

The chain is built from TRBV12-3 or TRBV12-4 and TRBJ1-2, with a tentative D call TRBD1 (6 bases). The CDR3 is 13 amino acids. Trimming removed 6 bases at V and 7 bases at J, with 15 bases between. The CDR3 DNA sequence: TGTGCCAGCAGGCCTCCAGGGGCGGGTGGCTACACCTTC. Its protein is CASRPPGAGGYTF.

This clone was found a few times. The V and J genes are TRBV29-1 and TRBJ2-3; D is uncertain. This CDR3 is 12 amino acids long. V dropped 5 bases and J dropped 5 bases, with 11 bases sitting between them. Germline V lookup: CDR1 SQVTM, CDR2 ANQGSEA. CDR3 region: CSVRRRRDTQYF. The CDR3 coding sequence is TGCAGCGTTAGACGGCGGAGAGATACGCAGTATTTT.

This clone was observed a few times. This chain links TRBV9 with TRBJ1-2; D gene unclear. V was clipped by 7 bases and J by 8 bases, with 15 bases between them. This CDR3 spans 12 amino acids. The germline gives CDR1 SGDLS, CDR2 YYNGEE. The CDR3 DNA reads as TGTGCCAGCTACCGACGAGGTTGGGGCTACACCTTC. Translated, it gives CASYRRGWGYTF. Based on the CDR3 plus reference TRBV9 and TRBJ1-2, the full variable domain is DSGVTQTPKHLITATGQRVTLRCSPRSGDLSVYWYQQSLDQGLQFLIQYYNGEERAKGNILERFSAQQFPDLHSELNLSSLELGDSALYFCASYRRGWGYTFGSGTRLTVV.

CDR3 amino acids: CASSSQGFANQPQHF. As DNA, the CDR3 is TGTGCCAGTAGTTCACAGGGGTTCGCCAATCAGCCCCAGCATTTT. The chain carries TRBV19 and TRBJ1-5, with 7 nucleotides matching TRBD1. The V gene's germline CDR1 is LNHDA and CDR2 SQIVND (reference sequence). V lost 5 bases, J lost 3 bases, and 7 bases stayed unmatched. This CDR3 spans 15 amino acids.

Written as DNA, the CDR3 is TGTGCCAGCAGCCTGACTGACAGCAATCAGCCCCAGCATTTT. Protein: CASSLTDSNQPQHF. V usage is TRBV11-2 and J usage is TRBJ1-5; D gene uncertain. The V and J ends lost 5 bases and 1 base respectively, with 9 bases between them. This CDR3 contains 14 residues. Per germline, CDR1 SGHAT and CDR2 FQNNGV.

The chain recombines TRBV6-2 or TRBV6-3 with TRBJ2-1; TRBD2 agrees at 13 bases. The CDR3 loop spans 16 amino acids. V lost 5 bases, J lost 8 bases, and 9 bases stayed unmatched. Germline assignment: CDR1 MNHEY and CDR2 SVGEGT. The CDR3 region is CASSLTSGGAMDEQFF. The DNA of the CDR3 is TGTGCCAGCAGTCTTACTAGCGGGGGGGCCATGGATGAGCAGTTCTTC.

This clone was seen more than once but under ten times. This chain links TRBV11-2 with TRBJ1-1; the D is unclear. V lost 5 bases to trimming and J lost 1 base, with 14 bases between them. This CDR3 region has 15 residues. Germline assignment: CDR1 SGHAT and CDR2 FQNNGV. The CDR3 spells CASSPSTRRNTEAFF. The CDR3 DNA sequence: TGTGCCAGCAGCCCTTCAACGAGGAGGAACACTGAAGCTTTCTTT.

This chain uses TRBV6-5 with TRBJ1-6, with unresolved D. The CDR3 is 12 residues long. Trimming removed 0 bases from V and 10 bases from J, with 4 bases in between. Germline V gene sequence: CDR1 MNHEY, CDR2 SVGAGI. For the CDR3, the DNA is TGTGCCAGCAGTTACTCGAGCTCACCCCTCCACTTT. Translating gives CASSYSSSPLHF.

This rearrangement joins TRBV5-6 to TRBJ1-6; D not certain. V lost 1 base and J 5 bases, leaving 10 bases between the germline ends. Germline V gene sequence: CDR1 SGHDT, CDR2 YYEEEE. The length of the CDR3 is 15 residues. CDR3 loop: CASSLLRGHNSPLHF. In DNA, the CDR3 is TGTGCCAGCAGCTTGCTGAGAGGCCATAATTCACCCCTCCACTTT. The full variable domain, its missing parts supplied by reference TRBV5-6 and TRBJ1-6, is DAGVTQSPTHLIKTRGQQVTLRCSPKSGHDTVSWYQQALGQGPQFIFQYYEEEERQRGNFPDRFSGHQFPNYSSELNVNALLLGDSALYLCASSLLRGHNSPLHFGNGTRLTVT.

As DNA, the CDR3 is TGTGCCAGCAGGACAGGGGTTCAGCCCCAGCATTTT. This translates into CASRTGVQPQHF. The V and J genes are TRBV6-5 and TRBJ1-5; 8 bases line up with TRBD1. This CDR3 spans 12 amino acids. V lost 6 bases and J lost 6; bases outside the gene matches: 1. The V gene's germline CDR1 is MNHEY and CDR2 SVGAGI.

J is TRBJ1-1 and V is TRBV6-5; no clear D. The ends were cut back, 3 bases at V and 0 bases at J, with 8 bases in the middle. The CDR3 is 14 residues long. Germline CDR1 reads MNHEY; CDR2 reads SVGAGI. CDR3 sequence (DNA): TGTGCCAGCAGTTATGGTCGGGTGAACACTGAAGCTTTCTTT. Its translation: CASSYGRVNTEAFF.

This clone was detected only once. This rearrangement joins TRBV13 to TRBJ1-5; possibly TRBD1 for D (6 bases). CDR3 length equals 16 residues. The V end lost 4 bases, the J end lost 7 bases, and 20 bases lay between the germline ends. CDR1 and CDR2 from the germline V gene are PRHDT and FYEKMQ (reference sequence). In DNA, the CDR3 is TGTGCCAGCAGCTCCACGACAGGAGGTGTGGAACAGCCCCAGCATTTT. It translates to CASSSTTGGVEQPQHF.

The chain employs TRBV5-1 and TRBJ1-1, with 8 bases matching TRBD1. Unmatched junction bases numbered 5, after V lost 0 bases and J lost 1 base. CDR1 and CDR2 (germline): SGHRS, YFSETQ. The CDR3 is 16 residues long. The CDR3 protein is CASSLGIGQGNTEAFF. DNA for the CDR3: TGCGCCAGCAGCTTGGGAATTGGACAGGGGAACACTGAAGCTTTCTTT. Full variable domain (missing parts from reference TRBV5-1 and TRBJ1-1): KAGVTQTPRYLIKTRGQQVTLSCSPISGHRSVSWYQQTPGQGLQFLFEYFSETQRNKGNFPGRFSGRQFSNSRSEMNVSTLELGDSALYLCASSLGIGQGNTEAFFGQGTRLTVV.

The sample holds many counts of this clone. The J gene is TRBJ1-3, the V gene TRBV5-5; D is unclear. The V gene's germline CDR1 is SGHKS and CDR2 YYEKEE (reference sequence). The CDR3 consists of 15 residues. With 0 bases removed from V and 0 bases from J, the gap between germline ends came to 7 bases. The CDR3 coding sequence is TGTGCCAGCAGCTTGGGGCAGGCCTCTGGAAACACCATATATTTT. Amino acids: CASSLGQASGNTIYF.

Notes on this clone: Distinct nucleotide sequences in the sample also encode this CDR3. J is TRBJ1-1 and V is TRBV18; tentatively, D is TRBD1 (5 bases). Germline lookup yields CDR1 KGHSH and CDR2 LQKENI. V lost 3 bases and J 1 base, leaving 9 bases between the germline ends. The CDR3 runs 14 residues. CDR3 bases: TGTGCCAGCTCACCCCTGGGGGGGAACACTGAAGCTTTCTTT. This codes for CASSPLGGNTEAFF.

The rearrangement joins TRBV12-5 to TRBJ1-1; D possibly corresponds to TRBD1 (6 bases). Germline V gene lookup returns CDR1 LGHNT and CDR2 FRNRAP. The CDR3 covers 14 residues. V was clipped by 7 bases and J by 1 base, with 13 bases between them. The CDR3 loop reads CASALGQTNTEAFF. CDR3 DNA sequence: TGTGCTAGTGCCCTTGGACAGACGAACACTGAAGCTTTCTTT.

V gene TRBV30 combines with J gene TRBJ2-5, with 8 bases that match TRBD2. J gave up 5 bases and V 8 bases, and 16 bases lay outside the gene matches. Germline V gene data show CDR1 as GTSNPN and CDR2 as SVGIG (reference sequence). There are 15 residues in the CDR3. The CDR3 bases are TGTGCCCGCCAAACGGGGGGGGAGGGCTATGAGACCCAGTACTTC. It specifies CARQTGGEGYETQYF. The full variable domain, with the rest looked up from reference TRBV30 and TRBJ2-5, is SQTIHQWPATLVQPVGSPLSLECTVEGTSNPNLYWYRQAAGRGLQLLFYSVGIGQISSEVPQNLSASRPQDRQFILSSKKLLLSDSGFYLCARQTGGEGYETQYFGPGTRLLVL.